This T cell receptor beta chain stems from a study of response to subunit inactivated influenza vaccine. V lost 3 bases to trimming and J lost 4 bases, with 15 bases between them. From germline, CDR1 is SGHTA and CDR2 FQGNSA. The CDR3 covers 15 residues. Worth noting for this clonotype: As yet, its antigen is unknown.

Whole-study findings and limits: The authors proposed limited new T cell recruitment per seasonal influenza vaccination.

TCRdb processed the RT-PCR reads anew with MiXCR; each CDR3 protein has one entry. The sample yields under 550,000 distinct CDR3 sequences, around 7.7% seen once. The J gene is TRBJ2-5, the V gene TRBV7-2, with D uncertain. Source: PBMCs from blood, taken about 23 months after vaccination. The receptor's source is a man aged 50-75 years who received an inactivated influenza vaccine. The DNA for the CDR3 is TGTGCCAGCAGCTTTGATCACGGGCGTCGAGAGACCCAGTACTTC. Protein: CASSFDHGRRETQYF.